The text below deals with one TCR beta chain. Antigen specificity is unknown. Germline-derived CDR1 and CDR2 are SGHRS and YFSETQ. This CDR3 has 14 residues. J was trimmed by 4 bases and V by 2 bases; bases with no gene match: 5. The sample is drawn from a study of chemoradiotherapy in HPV16-positive cancers. The overall study: Functional T-cell assays on a couple of HPV16-positive patients' cells defined candidate HPV-specific clones and common TCR motifs.

Findings and caveats of the study: During treatment, candidate HPV-specific clones and E7-related motifs expanded in tumor.

Some clones are missing from TCRdb's copy, which holds only in-frame ones; the method was immunoSEQ multiplex PCR. The data show about 39,000 clones, around 80% seen once. Repeated repertoire sampling spanned the course of chemoradiotherapy. The receptor was isolated from a human donor with HPV-associated anogenital cancer. The material was blood, obtained from a patient who underwent chemoradiotherapy. This chain connects TRBV5-1 to TRBJ1-2, with 7 bases fitting TRBD1. This CDR3 is CASSFLGQSYGYTF. The CDR3 nucleotides are TGCGCCAGCAGCTTCCTGGGACAGTCCTATGGCTACACCTTC.